The clone carrying this TCR beta chain has at least ten counts. Though nominally healthy at sampling, donors likely had unrecorded immune exposures. The sample comes from a study of cytomegalovirus exposure and HLA in healthy donors. Study overall: Some 80 million unique TCR sequences came from HLA-typed donors in an early release.

The CDR3 sequence is 14 residues long. V was clipped by 0 bases and J by 13 bases; unmatched bases: 11. CDR1 is LGHNA, CDR2 YNFKEQ, per germline. 13 Jbeta primers and 60 Vbeta primers were used for the PCR. Assay: immunoSEQ multiplex PCR; the TCRdb copy retains only in-frame clones and omits some. Here the sample spans some 190,000 clones, 76% being singletons. The rearrangement links TRBV4-2 to TRBJ2-5, with 7 bases matching TRBD1. The sample comprised PBMCs. This clonotype was sampled from a woman aged 25 to 45 in good health and CMV-seropositive. The DNA for the CDR3 is TGTGCCAGCAGCCAAGATGGGACAGTCCCCCCACGGTACTTC. Translated: CASSQDGTVPPRYF.